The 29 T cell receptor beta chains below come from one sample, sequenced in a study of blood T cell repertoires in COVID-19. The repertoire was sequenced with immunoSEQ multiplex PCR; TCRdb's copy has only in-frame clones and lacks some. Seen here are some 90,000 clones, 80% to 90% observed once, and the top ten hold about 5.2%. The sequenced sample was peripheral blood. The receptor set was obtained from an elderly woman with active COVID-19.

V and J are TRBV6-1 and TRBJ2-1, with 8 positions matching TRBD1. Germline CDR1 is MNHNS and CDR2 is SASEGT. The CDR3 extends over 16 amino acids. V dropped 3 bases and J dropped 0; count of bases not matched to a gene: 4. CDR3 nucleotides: TGTGCCAGCAGTGATCGACAGGGGAGCTCCTACAATGAGCAGTTCTTC. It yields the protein CASSDRQGSSYNEQFF.

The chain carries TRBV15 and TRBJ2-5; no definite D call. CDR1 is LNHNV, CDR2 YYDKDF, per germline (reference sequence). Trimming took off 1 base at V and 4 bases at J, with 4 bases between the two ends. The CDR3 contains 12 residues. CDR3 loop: CATSRGGETQYF. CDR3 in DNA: TGTGCCACCAGCAGAGGAGGAGAGACCCAGTACTTC.

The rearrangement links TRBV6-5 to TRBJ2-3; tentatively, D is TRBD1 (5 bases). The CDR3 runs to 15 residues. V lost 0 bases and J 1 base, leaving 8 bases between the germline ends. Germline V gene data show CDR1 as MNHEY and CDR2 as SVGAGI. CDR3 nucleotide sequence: TGTGCCAGCAGTTACTCAGGGGTAGGCACAGATACGCAGTATTTT. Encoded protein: CASSYSGVGTDTQYF.

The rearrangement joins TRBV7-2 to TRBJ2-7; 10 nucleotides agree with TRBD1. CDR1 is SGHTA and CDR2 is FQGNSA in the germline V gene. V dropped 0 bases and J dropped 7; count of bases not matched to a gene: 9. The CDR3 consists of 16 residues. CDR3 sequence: CASSLAQRQGAREQYF. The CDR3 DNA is TGTGCCAGCAGCTTAGCGCAGAGACAGGGGGCGCGAGAGCAGTACTTC.

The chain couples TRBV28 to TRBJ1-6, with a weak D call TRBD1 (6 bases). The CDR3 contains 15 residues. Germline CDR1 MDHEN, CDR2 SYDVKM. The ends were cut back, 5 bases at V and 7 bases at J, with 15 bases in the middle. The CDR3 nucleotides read TGTGCCAGCAGTCCGGCGGGGGCTCGGAATTCACCCCTCCACTTT. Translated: CASSPAGARNSPLHF.

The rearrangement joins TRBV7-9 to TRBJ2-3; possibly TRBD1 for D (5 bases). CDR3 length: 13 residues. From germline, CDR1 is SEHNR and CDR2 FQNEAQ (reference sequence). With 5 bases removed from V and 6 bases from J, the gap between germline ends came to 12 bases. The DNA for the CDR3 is TGTGCCAGCAGCCAGGGCATATGGGATACGCAGTATTTT. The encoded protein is CASSQGIWDTQYF.

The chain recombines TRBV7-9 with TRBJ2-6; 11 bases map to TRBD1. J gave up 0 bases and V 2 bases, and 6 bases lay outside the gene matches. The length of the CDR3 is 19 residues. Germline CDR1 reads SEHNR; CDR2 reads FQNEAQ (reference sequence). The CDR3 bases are TGTGCCAGCAGCTTACCCCGGGACAGGGGGTTCTCTGGGGCCAACGTCCTGACTTTC. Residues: CASSLPRDRGFSGANVLTF.

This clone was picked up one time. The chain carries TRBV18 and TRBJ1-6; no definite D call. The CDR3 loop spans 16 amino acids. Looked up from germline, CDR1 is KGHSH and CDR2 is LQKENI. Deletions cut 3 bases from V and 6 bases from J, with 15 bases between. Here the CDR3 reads CASSPPDVGANSPLHF. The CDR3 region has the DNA TGTGCCAGCTCACCCCCTGACGTAGGAGCTAATTCACCCCTCCACTTT.

Here the CDR3 DNA reads TGTGCCAGAGCCAGTTCTGGACAGATCTACGAGCAGTACTTC. Amino acids: CARASSGQIYEQYF. The chain is built from TRBV25-1 and TRBJ2-7; perhaps TRBD1 as D (6 bases). Trimming took 9 bases from V and 3 from J, leaving 18 bases between them. Looked up from germline, CDR1 is MGHDK and CDR2 is SYGVNS. The CDR3 contains 14 residues.

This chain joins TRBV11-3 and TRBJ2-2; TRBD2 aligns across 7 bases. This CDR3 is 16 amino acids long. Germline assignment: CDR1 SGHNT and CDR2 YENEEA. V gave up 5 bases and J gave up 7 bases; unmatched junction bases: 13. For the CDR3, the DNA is TGTGCCAGCAGCCCTAATAGGCAGGGCGGGAGCGGGGAGCTGTTTTTT. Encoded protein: CASSPNRQGGSGELFF.

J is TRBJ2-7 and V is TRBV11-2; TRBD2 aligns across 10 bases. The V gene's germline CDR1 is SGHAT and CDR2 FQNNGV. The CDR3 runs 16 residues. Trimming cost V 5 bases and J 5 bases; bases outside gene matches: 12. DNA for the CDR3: TGTGCCAGCAGCCGCCTCAATAGCGGGAGGTTGAACGAGCAGTACTTC. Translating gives CASSRLNSGRLNEQYF. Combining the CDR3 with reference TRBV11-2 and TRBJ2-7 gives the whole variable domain EAGVAQSPRYKIIEKRQSVAFWCNPISGHATLYWYQQILGQGPKLLIQFQNNGVVDDSQLPKDRFSAERLKGVDSTLKIQPAKLEDSAVYLCASSRLNSGRLNEQYFGPGTRLTVT.

As DNA, the CDR3 is TGTGCCAGCAGGGACAGGGGTTTTGAAGCTTTCTTT. It specifies CASRDRGFEAFF. This chain connects TRBV28 to TRBJ1-1; 9 bases match TRBD1. The length of the CDR3 is 12 residues. CDR1 and CDR2 (germline): MDHEN, SYDVKM. With 6 bases clipped from V and 7 bases from J, the junction kept 3 bases outside the gene matches.

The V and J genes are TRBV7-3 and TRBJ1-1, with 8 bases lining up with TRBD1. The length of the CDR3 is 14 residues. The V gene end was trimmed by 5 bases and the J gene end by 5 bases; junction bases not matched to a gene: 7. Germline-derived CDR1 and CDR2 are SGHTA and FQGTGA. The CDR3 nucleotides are TGTGCCAGCAGCCGACAGGGGACACAGACTGAAGCTTTCTTT. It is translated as CASSRQGTQTEAFF.

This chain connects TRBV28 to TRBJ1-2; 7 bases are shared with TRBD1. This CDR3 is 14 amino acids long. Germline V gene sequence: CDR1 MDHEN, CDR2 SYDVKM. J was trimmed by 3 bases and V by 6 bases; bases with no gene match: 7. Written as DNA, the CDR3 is TGTGCCAGCAGGAAAAGGGACAGATACTATGGCTACACCTTC. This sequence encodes CASRKRDRYYGYTF.

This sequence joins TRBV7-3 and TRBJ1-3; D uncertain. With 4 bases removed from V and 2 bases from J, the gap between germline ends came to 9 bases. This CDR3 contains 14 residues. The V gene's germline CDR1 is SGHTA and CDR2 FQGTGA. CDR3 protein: CASSSEGAGNTIYF. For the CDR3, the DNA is TGTGCCAGCAGCTCAGAGGGAGCTGGAAACACCATATATTTT.

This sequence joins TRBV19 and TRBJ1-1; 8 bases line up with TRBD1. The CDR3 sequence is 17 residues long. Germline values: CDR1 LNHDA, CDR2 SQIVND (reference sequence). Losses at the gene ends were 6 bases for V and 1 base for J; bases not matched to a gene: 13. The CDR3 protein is CASSIRTGSMPNTEAFF. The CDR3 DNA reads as TGTGCCAGTAGCATCAGGACAGGGTCTATGCCGAACACTGAAGCTTTCTTT. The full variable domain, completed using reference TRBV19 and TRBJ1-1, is DGGITQSPKYLFRKEGQNVTLSCEQNLNHDAMYWYRQDPGQGLRLIYYSQIVNDFQKGDIAEGYSVSREKKESFPLTVTSAQKNPTAFYLCASSIRTGSMPNTEAFFGQGTRLTVV.

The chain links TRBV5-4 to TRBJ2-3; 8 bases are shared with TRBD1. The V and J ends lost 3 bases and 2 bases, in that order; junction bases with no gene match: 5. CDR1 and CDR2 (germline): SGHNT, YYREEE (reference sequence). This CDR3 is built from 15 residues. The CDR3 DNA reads TGTGCCAGCAGCTCGCGGACAGGGTCCACAGATACGCAGTATTTT. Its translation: CASSSRTGSTDTQYF.

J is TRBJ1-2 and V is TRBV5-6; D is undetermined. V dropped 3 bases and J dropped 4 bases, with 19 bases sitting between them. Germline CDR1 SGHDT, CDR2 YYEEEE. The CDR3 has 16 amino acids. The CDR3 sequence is CASSSLGRAVGYGYTF. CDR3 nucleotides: TGTGCCAGCAGCTCCCTGGGGAGGGCAGTTGGCTATGGCTACACCTTC.

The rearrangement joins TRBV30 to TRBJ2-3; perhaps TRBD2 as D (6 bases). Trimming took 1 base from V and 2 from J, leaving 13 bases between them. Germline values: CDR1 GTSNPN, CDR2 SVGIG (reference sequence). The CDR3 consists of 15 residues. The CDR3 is CAWSDGLPPTDTQYF. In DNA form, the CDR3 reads TGTGCCTGGAGTGACGGACTACCCCCCACAGATACGCAGTATTTT.

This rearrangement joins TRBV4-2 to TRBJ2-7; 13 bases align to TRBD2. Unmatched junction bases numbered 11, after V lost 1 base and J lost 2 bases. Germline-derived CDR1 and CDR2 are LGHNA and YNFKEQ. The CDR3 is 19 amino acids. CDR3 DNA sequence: TGTGCCAGCAGCCAAGTTCCCGGGACTAGCGGGACGGGGGCCTACGAGCAGTACTTC. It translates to CASSQVPGTSGTGAYEQYF.

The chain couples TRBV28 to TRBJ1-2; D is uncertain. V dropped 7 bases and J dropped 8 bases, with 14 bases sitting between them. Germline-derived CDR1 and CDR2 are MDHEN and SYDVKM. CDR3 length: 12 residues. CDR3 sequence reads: CASKLSAGGYTF. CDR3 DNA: TGTGCCAGCAAACTGAGCGCCGGCGGCTACACCTTC.

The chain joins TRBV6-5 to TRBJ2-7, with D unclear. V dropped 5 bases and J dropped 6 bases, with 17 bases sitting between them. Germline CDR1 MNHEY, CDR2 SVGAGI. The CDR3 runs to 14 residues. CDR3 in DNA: TGTGCCAGCAGTCCCACCCCAGTCCATTTCGAGCAGTACTTC. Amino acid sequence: CASSPTPVHFEQYF.

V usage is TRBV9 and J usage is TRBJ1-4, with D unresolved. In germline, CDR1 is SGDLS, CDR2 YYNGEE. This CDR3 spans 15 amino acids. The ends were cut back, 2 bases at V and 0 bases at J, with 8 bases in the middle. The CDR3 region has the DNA TGTGCCAGCAGCGTGATGGGAGCAACTAATGAAAAACTGTTTTTT. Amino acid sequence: CASSVMGATNEKLFF.

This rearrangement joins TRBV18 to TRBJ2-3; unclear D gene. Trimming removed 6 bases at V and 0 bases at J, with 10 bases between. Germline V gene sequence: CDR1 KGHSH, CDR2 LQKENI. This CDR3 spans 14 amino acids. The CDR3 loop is CASSPGVSTDTQYF. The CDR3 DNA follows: TGTGCCAGCTCGCCCGGAGTTAGCACAGATACGCAGTATTTT. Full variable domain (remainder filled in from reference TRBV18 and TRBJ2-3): NAGVMQNPRHLVRRRGQEARLRCSPMKGHSHVYWYRQLPEEGLKFMVYLQKENIIDESGMPKERFSAEFPKEGPSILRIQQVVRGDSAAYFCASSPGVSTDTQYFGPGTRLTVL.

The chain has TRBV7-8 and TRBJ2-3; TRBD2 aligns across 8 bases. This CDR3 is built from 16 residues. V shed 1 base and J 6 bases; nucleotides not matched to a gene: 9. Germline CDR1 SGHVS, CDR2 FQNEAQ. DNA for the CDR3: TGTGCCAGCAGCTTAGACATAGCGGGAACATCGGATACGCAGTATTTT. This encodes CASSLDIAGTSDTQYF. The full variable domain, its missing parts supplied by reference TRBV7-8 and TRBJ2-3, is GAGVSQSPRYKVAKRGQDVALRCDPISGHVSLFWYQQALGQGPEFLTYFQNEAQLDKSGLPSDRFFAERPEGSVSTLKIQRTQQEDSAVYLCASSLDIAGTSDTQYFGPGTRLTVL.

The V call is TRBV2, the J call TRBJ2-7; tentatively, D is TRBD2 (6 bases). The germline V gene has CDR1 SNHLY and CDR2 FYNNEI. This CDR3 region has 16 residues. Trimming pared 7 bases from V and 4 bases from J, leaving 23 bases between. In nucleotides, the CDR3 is TGTGCCAGCAACGTCCTTAGAACGGAGGGGTTATACGAGCAGTACTTC. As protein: CASNVLRTEGLYEQYF.

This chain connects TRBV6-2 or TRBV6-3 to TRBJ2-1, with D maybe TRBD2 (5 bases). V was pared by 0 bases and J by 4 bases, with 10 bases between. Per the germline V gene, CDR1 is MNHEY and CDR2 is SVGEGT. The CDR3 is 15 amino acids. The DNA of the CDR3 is TGTGCCAGCAGTTACTCGAGGACTTCTTACAATGAGCAGTTCTTC. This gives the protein CASSYSRTSYNEQFF.

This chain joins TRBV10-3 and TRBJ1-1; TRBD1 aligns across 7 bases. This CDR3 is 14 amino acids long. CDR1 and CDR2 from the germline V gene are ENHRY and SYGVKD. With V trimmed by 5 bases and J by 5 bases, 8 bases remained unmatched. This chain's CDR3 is CAISTGGGRTEAFF. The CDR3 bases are TGTGCCATCAGTACAGGAGGGGGCCGGACTGAAGCTTTCTTT.

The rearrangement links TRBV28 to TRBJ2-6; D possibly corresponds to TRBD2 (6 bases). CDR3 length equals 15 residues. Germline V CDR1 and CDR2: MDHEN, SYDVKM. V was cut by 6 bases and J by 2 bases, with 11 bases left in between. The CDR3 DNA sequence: TGTGCCAGCAGCCCACGCGGGGCTGGGGCCAACGTCCTGACTTTC. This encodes CASSPRGAGANVLTF.